This paragraph reports one T cell receptor beta chain. The germline CDR1 and CDR2 sequences are MNHNY and SVGAGI (reference sequence). V shed 2 bases and J shed 4 bases, with 15 bases lying between them. There are 16 residues in the CDR3. RNA transcripts served as the template for amplifying TCR beta CDR3 regions. Researchers ran a first-round RT-PCR on the TCR CDR3 using the HTBI primer set. TCRdb reanalysed the multiplex PCR reads using MiXCR and keeps one entry per CDR3 protein. This sample carries around 210,000 distinct CDR3 sequences, less than 20% of them seen once, and the ten largest clones take roughly 49%. The entry originates in a study of T cells in Graves' hyperthyroidism and ophthalmopathy.

This TCR was recovered from a woman in her 50s with Graves' hyperthyroidism. Sequenced material: blood. V and J are TRBV6-6 and TRBJ2-1; perhaps TRBD1 as D (8 bases). CDR3 residues: CASSYGQGGRYNEQFF. The CDR3 DNA is TGTGCCAGCAGTTACGGACAGGGCGGGAGATACAATGAGCAGTTCTTC.